This TCR beta chain was recorded in a study of cytomegalovirus exposure and HLA in healthy donors. Findings and limits, study-wide: Previous analysis showed most TCR beta V segments were productive about 87% or about 30% of the time. In a later analysis, HLA-C alleles had the fewest associated TCRs, DRB1 alleles the most.

Points on this clone: Its antigen remains unknown.

Trimming cost V 1 base and J 1 base, with 6 bases left between them. CDR3 length: 14 amino acids. Germline-derived CDR1 and CDR2 are SGHTA and FQGNSA. This PCR relied on a set of 60 Vbeta primers and 13 Jbeta primers. This table comes from immunoSEQ multiplex PCR, and its TCRdb copy is limited to in-frame clones, with some not included. The repertoire consists of approximately 150,000 clones, with around 75% occurring once and the leading ten covering roughly 12%. The sequenced sample was PBMCs. This chain joins TRBV7-2 and TRBJ2-3, with D unresolved. The receptor was isolated from a man in his late teens or twenties in good health and CMV-seropositive. As DNA, the CDR3 is TGTGCCAGCAGCTTAGGTCCAGGCACAGATACGCAGTATTTT. Protein: CASSLGPGTDTQYF.